The rows below give T cell receptor beta chains drawn from one sample of a study of T cells in Graves' hyperthyroidism and ophthalmopathy. TCRdb independently ran MiXCR on the multiplex PCR reads; one entry per CDR3 protein. The sample includes around 700,000 distinct CDR3 sequences, roughly a sixth of them seen just once. The sample was blood. Every receptor here comes from a woman aged 50 to 60 with Graves' hyperthyroidism that later progressed to Graves' ophthalmopathy. CDR3s include the opening cysteine and the closing phenylalanine or tryptophan. The D gene is left open where the match is weak. Some rows mark clone size as missing; the rest say once, few, many or name a class of expanded clone.

clone size,V gene,J gene,D gene,CDR3 DNA,CDR3 protein
few,TRBV7-3,TRBJ1-6,.,TGTGCCAGCAGCTCCGACGGAAGTCATAATTCACCCCTCCACTTT,CASSSDGSHNSPLHF
few,TRBV19,TRBJ1-2,TRBD1,TGTGCCAGTAGTCCAATGGGACAGGGCCATAATAGCTACACCTTC,CASSPMGQGHNSYTF
few,TRBV5-4,TRBJ1-1,.,TGTGCCAGCAGCTGGGACCTTAACACTGAAGCTTTCTTT,CASSWDLNTEAFF
.,TRBV3-1,TRBJ2-1,TRBD1,TGTGCCAGCAGCCAGTCGACAGGGGGCATCAATGAGCAGTTCTTC,CASSQSTGGINEQFF
.,TRBV18,TRBJ1-2,.,TGTGCCAGCTCACCCTCACACGTCACAGACTATGGCTACACCTTC,CASSPSHVTDYGYTF
.,TRBV29-1,TRBJ2-7,TRBD2,TGCAGCGTTGAAGATCATAGCCCTAGCGGGACCTACGAGCAGTACTTC,CSVEDHSPSGTYEQYF
.,TRBV6-1,TRBJ2-1,.,TGTGCCAGCAGTGCCGACCTAGCGCGAGGGAATGAGCAGTTCTTC,CASSADLARGNEQFF
few,TRBV30,TRBJ2-3,TRBD2,TGTGCCTGGAGCTTCTTGCAGACTAGCTGGGGACGGGATACGCAGTATTTT,CAWSFLQTSWGRDTQYF
many,TRBV3-1,TRBJ1-2,.,TGTGCCAGCAGCCAAGAGTGGGGTCGGCAGGGCTATGGCTACACCTTC,CASSQEWGRQGYGYTF
many,TRBV29-1,TRBJ1-1,.,TGCAGCGTTGAAGAGATTTGGGGGCTGGTCACTGAAGCTTTCTTT,CSVEEIWGLVTEAFF
many,TRBV19,TRBJ1-1,.,TGCGCCAGCAGCACAACAGAGAACACTGAAGCTTTCTTT,CASSTTENTEAFF
many,TRBV5-1,TRBJ1-1,.,TGCGCCAGCAGCTTGGCTGACCCCCAACCGGCTGAAGCTTTCTTT,CASSLADPQPAEAFF
few,TRBV4-1,TRBJ1-4,.,TGCGCCAGCAGCCAAGTAGGGGCTCTTCCTGAAAAACTGTTTTTT,CASSQVGALPEKLFF
few,TRBV7-9,TRBJ1-1,.,TGTGCCAGCTCGGGGAGACCAGGGTCAGTGAACACTGAAGCTTTCTTT,CASSGRPGSVNTEAFF
.,TRBV28,TRBJ2-7,.,TGTGCCAGCAGTTCCCCCCTGGGGATCGAGCAGTACTTC,CASSSPLGIEQYF
.,TRBV6-1,TRBJ2-7,TRBD1,TGTGCCAGCACCCATGACAGGGGAGTTTACGAGCAGTACTTC,CASTHDRGVYEQYF
many,TRBV20-1,TRBJ2-5,.,TGCAGTGCTAGAGTTCCAGGGTACGAGACCCAGTACTTC,CSARVPGYETQYF
.,TRBV5-6,TRBJ2-2,TRBD1,TGTGCCAGCAGCTTTCCGGACAGGGGTATCCGGGAGCTGTTTTTT,CASSFPDRGIRELFF
few,TRBV9,TRBJ2-7,.,TGTGCCAGCAGCCCACGGGACACCGGTACCGAGCAGTACTTC,CASSPRDTGTEQYF
.,TRBV27,TRBJ2-1,.,TGTGCCAGCAGTTTGACCAATGAGTTAGGGACCTACAATGAGCAGTTCTTC,CASSLTNELGTYNEQFF
.,TRBV27,TRBJ1-2,.,TGTGCCAGCAGTTTCAAGGGGGGGTGGTATGGCTACACCTTC,CASSFKGGWYGYTF
few,TRBV6-1,TRBJ2-7,TRBD1,TGTGCCAGCAGTGTCCGGACAGGGGGCTTTTACGAGCAGTACTTC,CASSVRTGGFYEQYF
many,TRBV6-1,TRBJ1-2,.,TGTGCCAGCAGTGTGCGTTTCTATGGCTACACCTTC,CASSVRFYGYTF
.,TRBV27,TRBJ2-7,TRBD2,TGTGCCAGCAGTTTTCTGACTAGCGGGGTCTCCTACGAGCAGTACTTC,CASSFLTSGVSYEQYF
few,TRBV18,TRBJ2-1,.,TGTGCCAGCTCACCAAGGGACACGGGAATCGATGAGCAGTTCTTC,CASSPRDTGIDEQFF
.,TRBV20-1,TRBJ2-3,TRBD2,TGCAGTGCTAGTGTCGGACTAGCGGACTTTACAGATACGCAGTATTTT,CSASVGLADFTDTQYF
.,TRBV6-1,TRBJ1-1,.,TGTGCCAGCAGTCCTCGGGGAGTGGGCACTGAAGCTTTCTTT,CASSPRGVGTEAFF
many,TRBV7-6,TRBJ1-2,TRBD1,TGTGCCAGCAGCCATGGACAGGGGGGAAACTATGGCTACACCTTC,CASSHGQGGNYGYTF
.,TRBV30,TRBJ1-5,.,TGTGCCTGGAGTAAGCGGGGGAAACAGCCCCAGCATTTT,CAWSKRGKQPQHF
.,TRBV19,TRBJ2-7,.,TGTGCCAGCACCTTCCGAGGCGAGCAGTACTTC,CASTFRGEQYF
many,TRBV6-1,TRBJ1-4,.,TGTGCCAGCAGGGACACTAATGAAAAACTGTTTTTT,CASRDTNEKLFF
few,TRBV10-3,TRBJ2-7,.,TGTGCCATCAGTGTTGGTAAAGGGCCCCACGAGCAGTACTTC,CAISVGKGPHEQYF
.,TRBV3-1,TRBJ1-3,.,TGTGCCAGCAGCTGGGTCTCTGGAAACACCATATATTTT,CASSWVSGNTIYF
.,TRBV5-1,TRBJ2-2,TRBD2,TGCGCCAGCAGCGTGACTAGCGGCGGCACCGGGGAGCTGTTTTTT,CASSVTSGGTGELFF
few,TRBV20-1,TRBJ1-2,.,TGCAGTGCTAGAGATTCCACTAACTATGGCTACACCTTC,CSARDSTNYGYTF
many,TRBV5-1,TRBJ1-5,.,TGCGCCAGCAGCCGGAATCCGCTTAGCAATCAGCCCCAGCATTTT,CASSRNPLSNQPQHF
.,TRBV6-1,TRBJ1-4,TRBD1,TGTGCCACCCACAGGGGGCAGGGAGAAAAACTGTTTTTT,CATHRGQGEKLFF